The 2 T cell receptor beta chains given below trace back to one sample, sequenced in a study of cytomegalovirus exposure and HLA in healthy donors. PCR primers comprised 60 Vbeta and 13 Jbeta primers. The protocol was immunoSEQ multiplex PCR, while the TCRdb copy is restricted to in-frame clones and leaves out a portion. This table holds roughly 140,000 clones, approximately 85% found once. Material: PBMCs. Receptors were obtained from a man aged 50 to 59 in good health and CMV-seropositive.

The rearrangement links TRBV9 to TRBJ1-3, with D perhaps TRBD1 (5 bases). There are 17 residues in the CDR3. CDR1 is SGDLS, CDR2 YYNGEE, per germline. V was cut by 3 bases and J by 2 bases, with 18 bases left in between. The CDR3 coding sequence is TGTGCCAGCAGCGATGACCCGGGGGGAGTCACTGGAAACACCATATATTTT. It encodes CASSDDPGGVTGNTIYF. The full variable domain, in which reference TRBV9 and TRBJ1-3 provide the parts outside the CDR3, is DSGVTQTPKHLITATGQRVTLRCSPRSGDLSVYWYQQSLDQGLQFLIQYYNGEERAKGNILERFSAQQFPDLHSELNLSSLELGDSALYFCASSDDPGGVTGNTIYFGEGSWLTVV.

The rearrangement joins TRBV2 to TRBJ1-5; D unclear. Per the germline V gene, CDR1 is SNHLY and CDR2 is FYNNEI. The CDR3 has 14 amino acids. V was cut by 6 bases and J by 1 base, with 10 bases left in between. The CDR3 protein is CASRYQASNQPQHF. As DNA, the CDR3 is TGTGCCAGCAGATACCAGGCAAGCAATCAGCCCCAGCATTTT.